The 28 T cell receptor beta chains below all came from one sample that was sequenced in a study of cytomegalovirus exposure and HLA in healthy donors. Primers included in the PCR were 60 Vbeta and 13 Jbeta primers. Produced via immunoSEQ multiplex PCR; TCRdb's table is partial and in-frame only. Here the sample spans more than 95,000 clones, over 65% being singletons. The sequencing sample was made of PBMCs. The receptors were gathered from a young man in good health and CMV-seronegative.

This rearrangement joins TRBV7-2 to TRBJ1-2; a weak D match, TRBD1 (6 bases). Germline V gene lookup returns CDR1 SGHTA and CDR2 FQGNSA. Trimming pared 4 bases from V and 3 bases from J, leaving 12 bases between. CDR3 length: 14 residues. The CDR3 sequence: CASSSRGLHYGYTF. CDR3 nucleotide sequence: TGTGCCAGCAGCTCGCGGGGGCTCCACTATGGCTACACCTTC.

This clone was counted once. The CDR3 protein is CASSNGLEYNEQFF. DNA of the CDR3: TGTGCCAGCAGCAATGGACTGGAGTACAATGAGCAGTTCTTC. The V and J genes are TRBV21-1 and TRBJ2-1; the D segment call TRBD2 is taken from the table without a DNA check. TRBV21-1 represents a pseudogene. CDR3 size: 14 residues.

The chain couples TRBV11-3 to TRBJ2-3; D ambiguous. With 5 bases removed from V and 8 bases from J, the gap between germline ends came to 14 bases. CDR1 is SGHNT and CDR2 is YENEEA in the germline V gene. The CDR3 totals 13 residues. This CDR3 reads CASSQSTDATQYF. The CDR3 bases are TGTGCCAGCAGCCAATCCACAGACGCTACGCAGTATTTT.

The chain links TRBV6-5 to TRBJ1-1; 9 positions match TRBD1. V dropped 7 bases and J dropped 4; count of bases not matched to a gene: 7. The CDR3 spans 14 residues. Germline V lookup: CDR1 MNHEY, CDR2 SVGAGI. The CDR3: CASTLSTGGTEAFF. The CDR3 DNA reads TGTGCCAGCACCTTATCGACAGGGGGCACTGAAGCTTTCTTT.

The CDR3 DNA is TGTGCCAGCAGTTTGACAGGACAGGGGTGGGGCTACACCTTC. Amino acid sequence: CASSLTGQGWGYTF. V gene TRBV27 combines with J gene TRBJ1-2; 9 bases fit TRBD1. The trim removed 3 bases at V and 8 bases at J, leaving 7 bases unmatched. From germline, CDR1 is MNHEY and CDR2 SMNVEV (reference sequence). CDR3 length equals 14 residues.

This clone was found once. The V call is TRBV27, the J call TRBJ1-5, with D tentatively TRBD1 (6 bases). V dropped 5 bases and J dropped 5 bases, with 10 bases sitting between them. The CDR3 sequence is 13 residues long. Looked up from germline, CDR1 is MNHEY and CDR2 is SMNVEV (reference sequence). CDR3 DNA sequence: TGTGCCAGCAGTACCAGGGGATATCAGCCCCAGCATTTT. Amino acid sequence: CASSTRGYQPQHF.

This clone was found once. This chain uses TRBV6-5 with TRBJ2-2; D may be TRBD1 (6 bases). Germline CDR1 MNHEY, CDR2 SVGAGI. This CDR3 comprises 14 residues. Trimming removed 8 bases at V and 4 bases at J, with 14 bases between. In nucleotides, the CDR3 is TGTGCCAGCCGAGACAGGTGGAGCACCGGGGAGCTGTTTTTT. Its protein is CASRDRWSTGELFF.

This chain links TRBV27 with TRBJ2-5; 10 bases fit TRBD1. This CDR3 contains 17 residues. V lost 5 bases to trimming and J lost 5 bases; unmatched junction nucleotides: 14. Germline CDR1 reads MNHEY; CDR2 reads SMNVEV (reference sequence). The CDR3 coding sequence is TGTGCCAGCAGTGTAAATTCCGGGACAGGGGACGGGGAGACCCAGTACTTC. It codes for CASSVNSGTGDGETQYF.

The chain couples TRBV5-1 to TRBJ1-1; D might be TRBD1 (6 bases). Germline V CDR1 and CDR2: SGHRS, YFSETQ. The length of the CDR3 is 12 residues. V lost 4 bases to trimming and J lost 7 bases, with 11 bases between them. The CDR3 DNA reads TGCGCCAGCAGCCCACAGGGTTTTGAAGCTTTCTTT. The encoded protein is CASSPQGFEAFF.

The chain couples TRBV5-1 to TRBJ1-6, with 9 bases identical to TRBD1. The germline V gene encodes CDR1 SGHRS and CDR2 YFSETQ. This CDR3 has 17 amino acids. After removal of 5 bases from V and 6 bases from J, the junction contained 12 bases not matched to a gene. CDR3 DNA: TGCGCCAGCAGTTTCGATGTTCGGGACAGGGCTAATTCACCCCTCCACTTT. Its translation is CASSFDVRDRANSPLHF.

The gene calls are TRBV7-8 and TRBJ2-7; maybe TRBD1 (6 bases). CDR1 and CDR2 from the germline V gene are SGHVS and FQNEAQ. The V and J ends lost 5 bases and 0 bases respectively, with 20 bases between them. This CDR3 has 17 amino acids. For the CDR3, the DNA is TGTGCCAGCAGCCCCGCCCGGCCGCAGGGGAGCTCCTACGAGCAGTACTTC. It specifies CASSPARPQGSSYEQYF. Full variable domain (remainder filled in from reference TRBV7-8 and TRBJ2-7): GAGVSQSPRYKVAKRGQDVALRCDPISGHVSLFWYQQALGQGPEFLTYFQNEAQLDKSGLPSDRFFAERPEGSVSTLKIQRTQQEDSAVYLCASSPARPQGSSYEQYFGPGTRLTVT.

The chain links TRBV2 to TRBJ2-7; a possible D gene is TRBD1 (5 bases). Trimming stripped 1 base from V and 5 bases from J, with 15 bases between. The CDR3 has 15 residues. In germline, CDR1 is SNHLY, CDR2 FYNNEI. The CDR3 sequence is CASSEGMQGRNEQYF. CDR3 DNA sequence: TGTGCCAGCAGTGAAGGGATGCAGGGTCGGAACGAGCAGTACTTC.

This rearrangement joins TRBV2 to TRBJ1-2; D not certain. Germline V gives CDR1 SNHLY, CDR2 FYNNEI. CDR3 length equals 14 residues. Trimming stripped 1 base from V and 4 bases from J, with 10 bases between. DNA for the CDR3: TGTGCCAGCAGTGAAGTTGAGGGCCCCTATGGCTACACCTTC. It encodes CASSEVEGPYGYTF. The full variable domain, completed using reference TRBV2 and TRBJ1-2, is EPEVTQTPSHQVTQMGQEVILRCVPISNHLYFYWYRQILGQKVEFLVSFYNNEISEKSEIFDDQFSVERPDGSNFTLKIRSTKLEDSAMYFCASSEVEGPYGYTFGSGTRLTVV.

V is TRBV7-9 and J is TRBJ2-7, with 7 nucleotides matching TRBD2. The CDR3 totals 17 residues. V trimming: 5 bases; J trimming: 7 bases; junction bases outside the gene matches: 20. Germline V gene data show CDR1 as SEHNR and CDR2 as FQNEAQ (reference sequence). The CDR3 DNA follows: TGTGCCAGCAGCCTCGGGGGAGGGAACGGGGGACTGGGAGAGCAGTACTTC. It specifies CASSLGGGNGGLGEQYF.

The chain links TRBV11-2 to TRBJ1-3, with D possibly being TRBD1 (6 bases). The CDR3 is 15 amino acids. Germline CDR1 SGHAT, CDR2 FQNNGV. V dropped 5 bases and J dropped 0 bases, with 11 bases sitting between them. CDR3 region: CASSVTGHSGNTIYF. The CDR3 DNA follows: TGTGCCAGCAGCGTTACAGGGCACTCTGGAAACACCATATATTTT.

This clone was seen a handful of times. The chain combines TRBV14 with TRBJ1-6; TRBD1 matches 7 bases. Trimming removed 2 bases from V and 7 bases from J; junction bases left unmatched: 11. Germline lookup yields CDR1 SGHDN and CDR2 FVKESK. The CDR3 has 17 amino acids. CDR3 region: CASSQRTGVIGNSPLHF. As DNA, the CDR3 is TGTGCCAGCAGCCAACGAACAGGGGTAATTGGGAATTCACCCCTCCACTTT.

The rearrangement uses TRBV7-7 and TRBJ2-7, with a tentative D call TRBD2 (6 bases). The CDR3 runs 14 residues. Trimming took 1 base from V and 2 from J, leaving 9 bases between them. Germline CDR1 SSHAT, CDR2 FNYEAQ (reference sequence). The CDR3 DNA follows: TGTGCCAGCAGCTTAGTTCCGGGGGCCTACGAGCAGTACTTC. Translation: CASSLVPGAYEQYF.

This chain connects TRBV2 to TRBJ2-3, with D unclear. V was shortened by 5 bases and J by 2 bases, with 11 bases between the two germline ends. The CDR3 runs to 14 residues. The germline CDR1 and CDR2 sequences are SNHLY and FYNNEI. The CDR3 coding sequence is TGTGCCAGCAGTAAGACTCATTCCACAGATACGCAGTATTTT. Its protein is CASSKTHSTDTQYF.

The chain links TRBV6-5 to TRBJ1-2; a possible D gene is TRBD1 (5 bases). The CDR3 spans 14 residues. Trimming stripped 2 bases from V and 7 bases from J, with 14 bases between. The germline V gene has CDR1 MNHEY and CDR2 SVGAGI. CDR3 bases: TGTGCCAGCAGTTACGCCGGGGGGGGGTCTGGCTACACCTTC. Its translation: CASSYAGGGSGYTF.

The J gene is TRBJ1-2, the V gene TRBV6-1; tentatively, D is TRBD1 (5 bases). There are 15 residues in the CDR3. CDR1 and CDR2 from the germline V gene are MNHNS and SASEGT. V was trimmed by 0 bases and J by 4 bases, leaving 12 bases between them. The CDR3 protein is CASSEAAGSSYGYTF. The CDR3 coding sequence is TGTGCCAGCAGTGAAGCGGCAGGGTCTAGCTATGGCTACACCTTC.

The rearrangement joins TRBV15 to TRBJ1-2; TRBD1 matches at 8 bases. The CDR3 totals 14 residues. The J segment lost 8 bases and the V segment lost 1 base, leaving 6 bases of the junction unmatched. Germline CDR1 is LNHNV and CDR2 is YYDKDF (reference sequence). The CDR3 here is CATSRGPPGGGYTF. CDR3 sequence (DNA): TGTGCCACCAGCAGAGGGCCCCCAGGGGGCGGCTACACCTTC.

The V call is TRBV4-1, the J call TRBJ2-7; D perhaps matches TRBD1 (5 bases). Deletions cut 1 base from V and 5 bases from J, with 12 bases between. CDR1 MGHRA and CDR2 YSYEKL come from the germline V gene. This CDR3 has 14 residues. The CDR3 sequence: CASSQAQGKHEQYF. Here the CDR3 DNA reads TGCGCCAGCAGCCAAGCTCAGGGAAAGCACGAGCAGTACTTC.

The chain joins TRBV15 to TRBJ2-5, with D possibly being TRBD2 (5 bases). There are 16 residues in the CDR3. Germline V gene data show CDR1 as LNHNV and CDR2 as YYDKDF (reference sequence). Trimming took 0 bases from V and 5 from J, leaving 16 bases between them. CDR3 in amino acids: CATSRDDVGVGETQYF. The CDR3 DNA is TGTGCCACCAGCAGAGATGATGTCGGGGTGGGGGAGACCCAGTACTTC.

The chain links TRBV11-1 to TRBJ1-1; 11 nucleotides agree with TRBD1. The CDR3 sequence is 17 residues long. V lost 10 bases to trimming and J lost 3 bases; unmatched junction nucleotides: 16. Germline V lookup: CDR1 SGHAT, CDR2 FQDESV (reference sequence). The CDR3 sequence is CATSRTGGRLGDTEAFF. The CDR3 DNA reads as TGTGCCACCAGTAGGACAGGGGGCAGATTGGGTGACACTGAAGCTTTCTTT.

The chain joins TRBV6-5 to TRBJ1-2, with 11 bases fitting TRBD1. Unmatched junction bases numbered 8, after V lost 6 bases and J lost 8 bases. The CDR3 has 14 residues. Germline V lookup: CDR1 MNHEY, CDR2 SVGAGI. CDR3 in amino acids: CASRQDRGQRGYTF. For the CDR3, the DNA is TGTGCCAGCAGACAGGACAGGGGGCAACGGGGCTACACCTTC.

This rearrangement joins TRBV11-3 to TRBJ1-1, with D perhaps TRBD1 (6 bases). This CDR3 comprises 13 residues. V was shortened by 6 bases and J by 5 bases, with 13 bases between the two germline ends. The V gene's germline CDR1 is SGHNT and CDR2 YENEEA. The CDR3 here is CASSVVQGTEAFF. The CDR3 DNA reads TGTGCCAGCAGTGTCGTACAGGGAACTGAAGCTTTCTTT.

This chain joins TRBV7-8 and TRBJ1-2; D is unclear. Trimming cost V 7 bases and J 6 bases, with 15 bases left between them. The length of the CDR3 is 13 residues. Germline V gene lookup returns CDR1 SGHVS and CDR2 FQNEAQ. CDR3 sequence reads: CASNRPNGDGYTF. CDR3 DNA sequence: TGTGCCAGCAACCGACCTAACGGGGATGGCTACACCTTC. The complete variable domain, with remaining parts taken from reference TRBV7-8 and TRBJ1-2, reads GAGVSQSPRYKVAKRGQDVALRCDPISGHVSLFWYQQALGQGPEFLTYFQNEAQLDKSGLPSDRFFAERPEGSVSTLKIQRTQQEDSAVYLCASNRPNGDGYTFGSGTRLTVV.

This clone has a single count. The chain carries TRBV4-3 and TRBJ2-4, with 10 bases identical to TRBD2. The V gene end was trimmed by 0 bases and the J gene end by 2 bases; junction bases not matched to a gene: 4. Germline-derived CDR1 and CDR2 are LGHNA and YSLEER. The CDR3 has 17 amino acids. In nucleotides, the CDR3 is TGCGCCAGCAGCCAAGAAAGCGGGGGGGTAACCAAAAACATTCAGTACTTC. Translating it yields CASSQESGGVTKNIQYF.